This T cell receptor beta chain was captured by sequencing in a study of shared clonotypes between healthy human individuals. Study conclusions and caveats: Generation probabilities were higher for clonotypes shared across all four sorted-subset donors than for unshared ones. The authors expected sequencing depth to affect clonotype sharing among donors. Larger richness was generally estimated for naive than memory subsets.

V lost 0 bases, J lost 2 bases, and 4 bases stayed unmatched. This CDR3 has 16 amino acids. The germline V gene encodes CDR1 MNHEY and CDR2 SVGAGI. For this clone: Its target is not known.

CD8 cells classed as naive were CD45RO-negative and positively selected for CCR7, excluding terminally differentiated effector memory CD45RA+ cells. Only in-frame clones appear in the TCRdb table, and some are missing; sequencing was by immunoSEQ multiplex PCR. The repertoire consists of 500,000 to 700,000 clones, with 85% to 95% occurring once and the leading ten covering approximately 0.11%. This TCR was sampled from a woman younger than 45 in good health. The sample consisted of naive CD8+ T cells sorted from blood. V usage is TRBV6-5 and J usage is TRBJ2-3, with 8 bases fitting TRBD2. The CDR3: CASSYSGGRFTDTQYF. Written as DNA, the CDR3 is TGTGCCAGCAGTTACTCTGGCGGGAGGTTCACAGATACGCAGTATTTT.